This T cell receptor (beta chain) originates from a study of blood T cells in healthy people across ages. Study-wide results and caveats: Higher diversity, along with more naive CD4+ cells, distinguished long-lived donors from aged donors.

Trimming left V 9 bases short and J 4 bases short, with 18 bases between. The CDR3 sequence is 14 residues long. To note about this clonotype: No antigen is known for it.

A second PCR of 7 to 11 cycles used a sample-barcoded 5' primer and a J-beta primer mix. TCRdb called the 5' RACE reads again in MiXCR, with one record for every CDR3 protein. The repertoire has hundreds of thousands of distinct CDR3 sequences, nearly 60% of them found once; the top ten carry over 20%. The sequencing input was blood. V usage is TRBV12-3 or TRBV12-4 and J usage is TRBJ2-5; D unclear. This TCR came from a man in his thirties or forties in good health. CDR3 region: CASKDPYYPETQYF. For the CDR3, the DNA is TGTGCCAGTAAAGACCCGTACTACCCAGAGACCCAGTACTTC.